These T cell receptor beta chains were read from a single sample in a study of early T cells in non-severe SARS-CoV-2 infection. TCRdb reprocessed the 5' RACE reads with MiXCR, giving one entry per CDR3 protein. The data hold over 50,000 distinct CDR3 sequences, with roughly 12% observed a single time. The sequenced sample was whole blood. These receptors were collected from an adult who was a healthcare worker with PCR-confirmed SARS-CoV-2 infection or an uninfected control (not recorded which). CDR3s leave out the opening cysteine and the closing phenylalanine or tryptophan. Not all rows give a size; the values are once, few, many and, for expanded clones, a class.

j_call: TRBJ2-7
clone_size: many
v_call: TRBV5-6
cdr3_length: 12
cdr3_aa: ASSRRGRGYEQY

j_call: TRBJ2-7
clone_size: few
v_call: TRBV9
cdr3_length: 13
cdr3_aa: ASSVAGTLDYEQY

j_call: TRBJ2-3
clone_size: many
v_call: TRBV12-3/TRBV12-4
cdr3_length: 13
cdr3_aa: ASSLWGTGPDTQY

j_call: TRBJ2-2
clone_size: many
v_call: TRBV13
cdr3_length: 15
cdr3_aa: ASSSAVVGLNTGELF

j_call: TRBJ2-3
clone_size: .
v_call: TRBV2
cdr3_length: 14
cdr3_aa: ASSDLGHPVTDTRY

j_call: TRBJ1-1
clone_size: .
v_call: TRBV11-1
cdr3_length: 11
cdr3_aa: ASSLRHRTEAF

j_call: TRBJ1-3
clone_size: few
v_call: TRBV28
cdr3_length: 13
cdr3_aa: ASRPPTGWGNTIY

j_call: TRBJ2-7
clone_size: few
v_call: TRBV3-1
cdr3_length: 10
cdr3_aa: ASSRQNYEQY

j_call: TRBJ1-4
clone_size: .
v_call: TRBV9
cdr3_length: 13
cdr3_aa: ASSPRGATYEKLF

j_call: TRBJ1-2
clone_size: many
v_call: TRBV15
cdr3_length: 14
cdr3_aa: ATSRATTDRRNGYT

j_call: TRBJ1-2
clone_size: many
v_call: TRBV27
cdr3_length: 14
cdr3_aa: ASSSTGTGLSTGYT

j_call: TRBJ2-5
clone_size: many
v_call: TRBV5-1
cdr3_length: 10
cdr3_aa: ASSLNQETQY

j_call: TRBJ2-1
clone_size: many
v_call: TRBV24-1
cdr3_length: 13
cdr3_aa: ATSDLFRDRNEQF